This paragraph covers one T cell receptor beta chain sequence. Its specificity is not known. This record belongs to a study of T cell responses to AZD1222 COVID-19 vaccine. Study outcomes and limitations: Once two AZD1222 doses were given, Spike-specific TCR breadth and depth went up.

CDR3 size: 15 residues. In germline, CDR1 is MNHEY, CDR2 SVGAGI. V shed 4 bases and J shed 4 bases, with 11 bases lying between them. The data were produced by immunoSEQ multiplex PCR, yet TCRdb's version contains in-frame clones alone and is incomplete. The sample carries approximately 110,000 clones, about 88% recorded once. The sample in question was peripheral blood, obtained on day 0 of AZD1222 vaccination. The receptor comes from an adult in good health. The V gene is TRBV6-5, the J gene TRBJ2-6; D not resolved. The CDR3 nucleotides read TGTGCCAGCAGTTCCCGCGATGGCGGGGCCAACGTCCTGACTTTC. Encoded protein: CASSSRDGGANVLTF.